This is a list of T cell receptor beta chains from one sample in a study of OX40 agonist ivuxolimab in advanced cancers. Profiled with immunoSEQ multiplex PCR; TCRdb holds only in-frame clones, not every one. The sample records about 100,000 clones, approximately 95% being singletons. The starting material was CD4+ or CD8+ T cells sorted from blood, obtained in a trial of the OX40 agonist ivuxolimab. Receptor source: an adult with an advanced solid tumor such as melanoma, head and neck, liver or kidney cancer. Each CDR3 is given without its conserved first and last residue. Each record gives: CDR3 protein, clone size, V gene. Clone sizes are given selectively: once, few, many, or a class where the clone is expanded.

ASSFTGGIGQETQY | . | TRBV5-8
ASSQDRGEDYGYT | . | TRBV4-3
AIRNRETYNEQF | . | TRBV10-3
AISGWVDLAYEQY | . | TRBV10-3
ASSPYRETNTEAF | . | TRBV28
ASSLSGIQPQH | . | TRBV7-8
ASSEWGEVEKLF | . | TRBV25-1
ASTGQGETQY | . | TRBV6-1
ASRDSTTDTQY | . | TRBV6-5
ASSPLTSGGVDTQY | . | TRBV4-1
SAGTGGTEAF | . | TRBV29-1
ASSPGGSSYEQY | once | TRBV5-6